A single sample is the source of the 27 T cell receptor beta chains below, sequenced in a study of CD8 T cells in ankylosing spondylitis. MiXCR, applied by TCRdb to the 5' RACE reads, yields one record per CDR3 protein. There are more than 300,000 distinct CDR3 sequences in the sample; 8% occur only once, and 14% to 15% lies in the top ten. For these receptors, no antigen is known. The study's findings and limits: Characteristic of ankylosing spondylitis blood, it appeared, was a TCR beta motif comprising roughly 8 highly homologous variants.

Material: blood, either unsorted or a sorted T cell fraction (not recorded which). These receptors originate from a male donor with ankylosing spondylitis.

The chain joins TRBV6-5 to TRBJ1-6; no clear D gene. The CDR3 loop spans 12 amino acids. Between the trimmed V and J ends, which lost 2 bases and 6 bases, there was a span of 2 bases. Germline assignment: CDR1 MNHEY and CDR2 SVGAGI. In DNA, the CDR3 is TGTGCCAGCAGTTACCGTAATTCACCCCTCCACTTT. This encodes CASSYRNSPLHF.

The chain recombines TRBV9 with TRBJ2-2, with unresolved D. The CDR3 runs to 12 residues. In germline, CDR1 is SGDLS, CDR2 YYNGEE. Trimming cost V 3 bases and J 8 bases, with 8 bases left between them. CDR3 DNA sequence: TGTGCCAGCAGCGGCCCTGGGGGGGAGCTGTTTTTT. Its translation: CASSGPGGELFF.

The chain joins TRBV4-3 to TRBJ2-7, with a tentative D call TRBD1 (7 bases). CDR1 is LGHNA and CDR2 is YSLEER in the germline V gene. V was clipped by 1 base and J by 4 bases, with 20 bases between them. This CDR3 comprises 17 residues. CDR3 region: CASSQGQRRDSEYEQYF. As DNA, the CDR3 is TGCGCCAGCAGCCAAGGACAGCGGCGGGACAGCGAGTACGAGCAGTACTTC.

This clonotype turned up a few times. J is TRBJ1-1 and V is TRBV5-1, with D perhaps matching TRBD1 (6 bases). The CDR3 has 15 residues. Deletions cut 0 bases from V and 4 bases from J, with 13 bases between. Germline V gives CDR1 SGHRS, CDR2 YFSETQ. CDR3 sequence (DNA): TGCGCCAGCAGCTTGGGTGGGGGCAAGGGCACTGAAGCTTTCTTT. Protein: CASSLGGGKGTEAFF.

This clonotype was counted a few times. This chain joins TRBV29-1 and TRBJ1-4, with D uncertain. The V end was cut by 4 bases, the J end by 5 bases, with 8 bases between. The CDR3 is 12 residues long. Germline V gene sequence: CDR1 SQVTM, CDR2 ANQGSEA. The CDR3 coding sequence is TGCAGCGTTGTAGCGAGAAATGAAAAACTGTTTTTT. This codes for CSVVARNEKLFF.

This clonotype was detected a few times. This chain links TRBV18 with TRBJ2-1, with TRBD1 identical over 9 bases. The CDR3 consists of 18 residues. CDR1 and CDR2 from the germline V gene are KGHSH and LQKENI. V shed 2 bases, J shed 5 bases, and the junction held 13 bases outside the gene matches. CDR3 in amino acids: CASSPYGTGIVPDNEQFF. Written as DNA, the CDR3 is TGTGCCAGCTCACCATACGGGACAGGGATCGTCCCCGACAATGAGCAGTTCTTC.

This clonotype was observed a few times. This sequence joins TRBV5-1 and TRBJ1-5; D is possibly TRBD1 (5 bases). V gave up 2 bases and J gave up 5 bases, with 8 bases separating them. The CDR3 has 13 residues. Per germline, CDR1 SGHRS and CDR2 YFSETQ. The CDR3 here is CASSFRGDQPQHF. The CDR3 DNA sequence: TGCGCCAGCAGCTTCCGGGGGGATCAGCCCCAGCATTTT.

This clonotype was observed a few times. This chain uses TRBV12-3 or TRBV12-4 with TRBJ2-5; a weak D match, TRBD2 (6 bases). The CDR3 sequence is 16 residues long. Trimming shortened V by 7 bases and J by 0 bases, and 18 bases separated the two germline ends. In DNA form, the CDR3 reads TGTGCCAGCACCATTGGAGCGGGCGGGAACCAAGAGACCCAGTACTTC. Translated, it gives CASTIGAGGNQETQYF.

This clonotype was detected ten times or more. The chain joins TRBV28 to TRBJ2-7, with TRBD2 matching over 9 bases. The length of the CDR3 is 15 residues. With V trimmed by 3 bases and J by 2 bases, 5 bases remained unmatched. The germline V gene has CDR1 MDHEN and CDR2 SYDVKM. CDR3 protein: CASSLTSGSTYEQYF. The CDR3 nucleotides are TGTGCCAGCAGTTTGACTAGCGGATCCACCTACGAGCAGTACTTC.

The rearrangement uses TRBV7-8 and TRBJ2-2, with 11 bases matching TRBD1. CDR1 is SGHVS and CDR2 is FQNEAQ in the germline V gene. J was trimmed by 7 bases and V by 4 bases; bases with no gene match: 2. The CDR3 sequence is 14 residues long. The CDR3 here is CASSSDRGLGELFF. In DNA, the CDR3 is TGTGCCAGCAGCTCGGACAGGGGGCTCGGGGAGCTGTTTTTT.

In this sample, this clonotype turned up a few times. This CDR3 is CASSLVRTGSLNEQFF. The CDR3 coding sequence is TGTGCCAGCAGCTTAGTGAGGACAGGGAGTTTGAATGAGCAGTTCTTC. This chain joins TRBV7-2 and TRBJ2-1, with TRBD1 matching 8 bases. Trimming cost V 1 base and J 7 bases; bases outside gene matches: 9. CDR3 length equals 16 residues. Germline-derived CDR1 and CDR2 are SGHTA and FQGNSA.

The rearrangement joins TRBV6-5 to TRBJ2-1, with D perhaps given as TRBD1 or TRBD2 (7 bases each). The CDR3 is 14 amino acids. Trimming removed 2 bases at V and 9 bases at J, with 14 bases between. CDR1 and CDR2 (germline): MNHEY, SVGAGI. This chain's CDR3 is CASSYQRDSTEQFF. The DNA of the CDR3 is TGTGCCAGCAGTTACCAGCGGGACAGCACTGAGCAGTTCTTC.

V and J are TRBV5-1 and TRBJ1-5; D not certain. There are 13 residues in the CDR3. Germline assignment: CDR1 SGHRS and CDR2 YFSETQ. V lost 4 bases and J 5 bases, leaving 10 bases between the germline ends. CDR3 DNA sequence: TGCGCCAGCAGCAGGGCGGCAGATCAGCCCCAGCATTTT. This translates into CASSRAADQPQHF.

CDR3 DNA: TGTGCCATCAGTGAGAGCCGGGTAAAGAACACCGGGGAGCTGTTTTTT. Amino acids: CAISESRVKNTGELFF. V gene TRBV10-3 combines with J gene TRBJ2-2; D remains unclear. The germline V gene encodes CDR1 ENHRY and CDR2 SYGVKD. V was clipped by 2 bases and J by 1 base, with 11 bases between them. The CDR3 has 16 residues.

V usage is TRBV7-2 and J usage is TRBJ2-2, with TRBD1 matching 9 bases. The CDR3 has 16 amino acids. V dropped 5 bases and J dropped 4; count of bases not matched to a gene: 8. The germline V gene has CDR1 SGHTA and CDR2 FQGNSA. For the CDR3, the DNA is TGTGCCAGCAGCACAAGACAGGGGGTCAGCACCGGGGAGCTGTTTTTT. Translating gives CASSTRQGVSTGELFF.

In this sample, this clonotype turned up many times. The chain joins TRBV5-1 to TRBJ2-1, with 7 bases aligning to TRBD1. The ends lost 4 bases at V and 4 bases at J; junction bases unmatched: 8. Per the germline V gene, CDR1 is SGHRS and CDR2 is YFSETQ. There are 15 residues in the CDR3. The CDR3 here is CASSPQLQGYNEQFF. In DNA form, the CDR3 reads TGCGCCAGCAGCCCTCAGTTACAGGGGTACAATGAGCAGTTCTTC.

Comments on this clonotype: One end of the junction fails to match germline, which may point to a read error. The genes are TRBV5-6 and TRBJ2-3; D not certain. The CDR3 runs 13 residues. Germline V gene lookup returns CDR1 SGHDT and CDR2 YYEEEE. The DNA for the CDR3 is TGTGCCAGCAGCCCTTTTTTTGAGGATATGCAGTATTTT. This translates into CASSPFFEDMQYF. The entire variable domain, with the rest obtained from reference TRBV5-6 and TRBJ2-3, is as follows: DAGVTQSPTHLIKTRGQQVTLRCSPKSGHDTVSWYQQALGQGPQFIFQYYEEEERQRGNFPDRFSGHQFPNYSSELNVNALLLGDSALYLCASSPFFEDMQYFGPGTRLTVL.

J is TRBJ2-7 and V is TRBV7-9; perhaps TRBD2 as D (6 bases). This CDR3 contains 15 residues. Germline V gives CDR1 SEHNR, CDR2 FQNEAQ (reference sequence). V lost 5 bases and J 2 bases, leaving 16 bases between the germline ends. The CDR3 DNA follows: TGTGCCAGCAGCCCAGGGCTACTAGCAACCTACGAGCAGTACTTC. Its translation is CASSPGLLATYEQYF.

Ten or more counts support this clonotype. The chain has TRBV5-1 and TRBJ2-1; TRBD2 aligns across 9 bases. This CDR3 spans 15 amino acids. Germline lookup yields CDR1 SGHRS and CDR2 YFSETQ. With 4 bases clipped from V and 9 bases from J, the junction kept 11 bases outside the gene matches. This chain's CDR3 is CASSPLSGRSGEQFF. CDR3 in DNA: TGCGCCAGCAGCCCACTGAGCGGGAGGTCGGGTGAGCAGTTCTTC.

This clonotype has a handful of counts. This chain uses TRBV28 with TRBJ2-2; 7 bases agree with TRBD2. This CDR3 is built from 14 residues. The ends lost 8 bases at V and 0 bases at J; junction bases unmatched: 3. The V gene's germline CDR1 is MDHEN and CDR2 SYDVKM. CDR3 sequence reads: CASGLGPNTGELFF. CDR3 nucleotides: TGTGCCAGCGGACTAGGGCCGAACACCGGGGAGCTGTTTTTT.

This clonotype came up a few times. The chain joins TRBV5-1 to TRBJ2-7, with D possibly matching TRBD1 (7 bases). V lost 7 bases and J lost 4, with 15 bases in between. From germline, CDR1 is SGHRS and CDR2 YFSETQ. The CDR3 consists of 13 residues. This CDR3 reads CASGRQGGYEQYF. The DNA of the CDR3 is TGCGCCAGCGGGAGACAGGGAGGTTACGAGCAGTACTTC.

This clonotype has just a few counts. CDR3 amino acids: CASSLRTSGRAYEQYF. DNA of the CDR3: TGTGCCAGCAGCCTCAGGACTAGCGGGAGGGCCTACGAGCAGTACTTC. The chain links TRBV27 to TRBJ2-7; 15 positions agree with TRBD2. The junction had 5 bases not matched to a gene; V was cut back by 6 bases and J by 2 bases. CDR1 MNHEY and CDR2 SMNVEV come from the germline V gene (reference sequence). This CDR3 is built from 16 residues.

V usage is TRBV2 and J usage is TRBJ2-7; TRBD2 aligns across 10 bases. This CDR3 contains 18 residues. The V gene end was trimmed by 0 bases and the J gene end by 0 bases; junction bases not matched to a gene: 8. From germline, CDR1 is SNHLY and CDR2 FYNNEI. The CDR3 DNA follows: TGTGCCAGCAGTGAAGCGGGATCTAGGACTAGCGGCTCCTACGAGCAGTACTTC. Translation gives CASSEAGSRTSGSYEQYF.

In its sample, this clonotype was seen a few times. The J gene is TRBJ1-2, the V gene TRBV14; D possibly corresponds to TRBD1 (5 bases). CDR1 and CDR2 from the germline V gene are SGHDN and FVKESK. V was cut by 2 bases and J by 8 bases, with 15 bases left in between. This CDR3 spans 14 amino acids. The CDR3: CASSQFRQGEGYTF. CDR3 nucleotide sequence: TGTGCCAGCAGCCAATTTCGGCAGGGAGAAGGCTACACCTTC.

The rearrangement uses TRBV7-9 and TRBJ1-5; no clear D. Per germline, CDR1 SEHNR and CDR2 FQNEAQ (reference sequence). V lost 5 bases to trimming and J lost 9 bases, with 14 bases between them. The CDR3 contains 13 residues. Here the CDR3 reads CASSPSGDRPQHF. CDR3 DNA sequence: TGTGCCAGCAGCCCCTCAGGCGATCGGCCCCAGCATTTT. Filled out from reference TRBV7-9 and TRBJ1-5, the complete variable domain reads DTGVSQNPRHKITKRGQNVTFRCDPISEHNRLYWYRQTLGQGPEFLTYFQNEAQLEKSRLLSDRFSAERPKGSFSTLEIQRTEQGDSAMYLCASSPSGDRPQHFGDGTRLSIL.

The chain employs TRBV27 and TRBJ2-4; TRBD2 aligns across 7 bases. Germline CDR1 is MNHEY and CDR2 is SMNVEV (reference sequence). The ends lost 6 bases at V and 0 bases at J; junction bases unmatched: 8. The CDR3 consists of 16 residues. The CDR3 sequence is CASRPRLAQAKNIQYF. The CDR3 bases are TGTGCCAGCAGACCTAGACTAGCACAAGCCAAAAACATTCAGTACTTC.

The chain uses TRBV12-3 or TRBV12-4 and TRBJ2-3, with TRBD2 matching over 10 bases. The junction had 5 bases not matched to a gene; V was cut back by 5 bases and J by 3 bases. The CDR3 has 15 amino acids. The CDR3, as DNA: TGTGCCAGCAGTCATAGCGGGAGGCGAACAGATACGCAGTATTTT. Translated, it gives CASSHSGRRTDTQYF.